One and the same sample provided the 10 T cell receptor beta chains below, sequenced in a study of spatial heterogeneity in lung cancer. Noted time point: sample taken at primary tumor resection. Whole RNA was taken from tumor, nontumor lung or frozen PBMC; it was then sequenced unsorted. TCRdb re-called the 5' RACE reads through MiXCR, storing one row per CDR3 protein. The sample has 30,000 to 45,000 distinct CDR3 sequences; less than 5.5% are singletons. This sample comprised PBMCs, obtained at surgery. The receptor set was obtained from a female donor with early-stage non-small cell lung cancer.

This clonotype appeared many times. The J gene is TRBJ2-1, the V gene TRBV12-3 or TRBV12-4; D is uncertain. V was trimmed by 6 bases and J by 7 bases, leaving 13 bases between them. The CDR3 sequence is 13 residues long. The CDR3, as DNA: TGTGCCAGCAGCCCCCGGTCTCGGAATGAGCAGTTCTTC. Translating it yields CASSPRSRNEQFF.

This clonotype was recorded at least ten times. J is TRBJ2-3 and V is TRBV7-2, with 10 positions matching TRBD2. CDR1 SGHTA and CDR2 FQGNSA come from the germline V gene. This CDR3 comprises 13 residues. J lost 14 bases, V lost 8 bases, and 13 bases had no gene match. The CDR3, as DNA: TGTGCCAGCGGGAAGCGGGAGGGCCGTTCGCTGTATTTT. This sequence encodes CASGKREGRSLYF. Combining the CDR3 with reference TRBV7-2 and TRBJ2-3 gives the whole variable domain GAGVSQSPSNKVTEKGKDVELRCDPISGHTALYWYRQSLGQGLEFLIYFQGNSAPDKSGLPSDRFSAERTGGSVSTLTIQRTQQEDSAVYLCASGKREGRSLYFGPGTRLTVL.

In this sample, this clonotype turned up many times. The gene calls are TRBV6-2 or TRBV6-3 and TRBJ1-5; D call uncertain. This CDR3 is built from 13 residues. CDR1 MNHEY and CDR2 SVGEGT come from the germline V gene. V lost 5 bases and J 4 bases, leaving 9 bases between the germline ends. CDR3 residues: CASSHRVNQPQHF. The CDR3 nucleotides read TGTGCCAGCAGTCACAGAGTAAATCAGCCCCAGCATTTT.

This clonotype was recorded many times. The V gene is TRBV6-2 or TRBV6-3, the J gene TRBJ1-1; 11 positions match TRBD1. Per the germline V gene, CDR1 is MNHEY and CDR2 is SVGEGT. The V and J ends lost 2 bases and 5 bases, in that order; junction bases with no gene match: 10. The CDR3 has 17 amino acids. CDR3 loop: CASSYPRDRGYSTEAFF. The CDR3 nucleotides read TGTGCCAGCAGTTACCCCAGGGACAGGGGGTATTCGACTGAAGCTTTCTTT.

This clonotype was counted ten times or more. The genes are TRBV7-6 and TRBJ2-1; the D is unclear. The CDR3 has 13 amino acids. V dropped 5 bases and J dropped 6 bases, with 11 bases sitting between them. Germline V lookup: CDR1 SGHVS, CDR2 FNYEAQ. CDR3 sequence (DNA): TGTGCCAGCAGCGCGATATTACGCAATGAGCAGTTCTTC. It translates to CASSAILRNEQFF.

This clonotype was recorded many times. The gene calls are TRBV20-1 and TRBJ2-3, with 10 bases identical to TRBD2. The length of the CDR3 is 17 residues. Germline V lookup: CDR1 DFQATT, CDR2 SNEGSKA (reference sequence). Unmatched junction bases numbered 10, after V lost 0 bases and J lost 4 bases. The CDR3 DNA follows: TGCAGTGCTAGAGATTTTCTAGCGGGGGAGCTCCCAGATACGCAGTATTTT. Translating gives CSARDFLAGELPDTQYF.

Judged by abundance, this clonotype is medium-sized (0.01 to 0.1%). The chain recombines TRBV5-5 with TRBJ2-3; D perhaps matches TRBD2 (6 bases). CDR3 length equals 14 residues. Germline V gene data show CDR1 as SGHKS and CDR2 as YYEKEE (reference sequence). Trimming cost V 0 bases and J 7 bases, with 12 bases left between them. The CDR3 coding sequence is TGTGCCAGCAGCTTGGCGGGAGAAGGATATACGCAGTATTTT. It yields the protein CASSLAGEGYTQYF.

This clonotype was seen many times. The chain combines TRBV20-1 with TRBJ1-2; a possible D gene is TRBD1 (6 bases). The CDR3 contains 15 residues. V gave up 2 bases and J gave up 4 bases, with 17 bases separating them. Germline V gene lookup returns CDR1 DFQATT and CDR2 SNEGSKA (reference sequence). In DNA form, the CDR3 reads TGCAGTGCTAGACCCTCCCGGACAGATCCCTATGGCTACACCTTC. This gives the protein CSARPSRTDPYGYTF.

This clonotype was detected many times. This chain connects TRBV7-9 to TRBJ1-2, with D possibly TRBD1 on 5 matching bases. The germline V gene encodes CDR1 SEHNR and CDR2 FQNEAQ (reference sequence). Trimming stripped 4 bases from V and 4 bases from J, with 10 bases between. The CDR3 contains 13 residues. The CDR3 protein is CASSWGSTYGYTF. CDR3 nucleotides: TGTGCCAGCAGCTGGGGCTCCACCTATGGCTACACCTTC. The variable domain in full, with the rest retrieved from reference TRBV7-9 and TRBJ1-2, is DTGVSQNPRHKITKRGQNVTFRCDPISEHNRLYWYRQTLGQGPEFLTYFQNEAQLEKSRLLSDRFSAERPKGSFSTLEIQRTEQGDSAMYLCASSWGSTYGYTFGSGTRLTVV.

This clonotype has at least ten counts. The chain couples TRBV6-5 to TRBJ1-5; no firm D call. Per the germline V gene, CDR1 is MNHEY and CDR2 is SVGAGI. The CDR3 contains 14 residues. Trimming took 2 bases from V and 7 from J, leaving 12 bases between them. CDR3 region: CASSYDQQVQPQHF. CDR3 nucleotides: TGTGCCAGCAGTTACGATCAGCAAGTACAGCCCCAGCATTTT.